These T cell receptor beta chains were read from a single sample in a study of T cells in Graves' hyperthyroidism and ophthalmopathy. TCRdb independently ran MiXCR on the multiplex PCR reads; one entry per CDR3 protein. In the table there are around 520,000 distinct CDR3 sequences, about 14% of which are singletons. The sequenced sample consisted of blood. These TCRs come from a woman between 40 and 55 years old with Graves' hyperthyroidism. Each CDR3 is given with its conserved first and last residue. A D gene is named only where the DNA matches it firmly. Rows may omit the clone size; those that give it use once, few, many or a size class.

V gene: TRBV27
J gene: TRBJ1-1
clone size: many
D gene: .
CDR3 DNA: TGTGCCAGCAGCTACACCGGGACTTCGAACACTGAAGCTTTCTTT
CDR3 protein: CASSYTGTSNTEAFF

V gene: TRBV19
J gene: TRBJ2-7
clone size: few
D gene: TRBD2
CDR3 DNA: TGTGCCAGTAAGCCCCAACTAGCGGGAGTCTACGAGCAGTACTTC
CDR3 protein: CASKPQLAGVYEQYF

V gene: TRBV20-1
J gene: TRBJ2-7
clone size: .
D gene: .
CDR3 DNA: TGCAGTGCTAGCGGGCGTCCCTTCGAGCAGTACTTC
CDR3 protein: CSASGRPFEQYF

V gene: TRBV9
J gene: TRBJ2-5
clone size: .
D gene: TRBD2
CDR3 DNA: TGTGCCAGCAGCTCCGGTAGCGGGGGCTCCCAAGAGACCCAGTACTTC
CDR3 protein: CASSSGSGGSQETQYF

V gene: TRBV27
J gene: TRBJ2-7
clone size: few
D gene: TRBD2
CDR3 DNA: TGTGCCAGCAGAAACCGACTAGCGAGCTCCTACGAGCAGTACTTC
CDR3 protein: CASRNRLASSYEQYF

V gene: TRBV28
J gene: TRBJ1-1
clone size: many
D gene: .
CDR3 DNA: TGTGCCAGCAGTTCTGGAGCCGAAATGAACACTGAAGCTTTCTTT
CDR3 protein: CASSSGAEMNTEAFF

V gene: TRBV6-1
J gene: TRBJ2-1
clone size: .
D gene: TRBD2
CDR3 DNA: TGTGCCAGCAGAACACTAGAATCCGGGACTAGCGGGAGGGCCGGTGAGAATGAGCAGTTCTTC
CDR3 protein: CASRTLESGTSGRAGENEQFF

V gene: TRBV6-5
J gene: TRBJ1-5
clone size: few
D gene: .
CDR3 DNA: TGTGCCAGCAGTTATGGACCGGACCCTTATAGCAATCAGCCCCAGCATTTT
CDR3 protein: CASSYGPDPYSNQPQHF

V gene: TRBV12-3/TRBV12-4
J gene: TRBJ2-7
clone size: .
D gene: TRBD2
CDR3 DNA: TGTGCCAGCAGCCGCCAAGGACTAGACCACTACGAGCAGTACTTC
CDR3 protein: CASSRQGLDHYEQYF

V gene: TRBV9
J gene: TRBJ2-7
clone size: many
D gene: TRBD2
CDR3 DNA: TGTGCCAGCAGCGTAGCGTCTAGCGGGATCTACGAGCAGTACTTC
CDR3 protein: CASSVASSGIYEQYF

V gene: TRBV30
J gene: TRBJ1-1
clone size: .
D gene: .
CDR3 DNA: TGTGCCTGGACTTGGGGCTTGAACACTGAAGCTTTCTTT
CDR3 protein: CAWTWGLNTEAFF

V gene: TRBV29-1
J gene: TRBJ2-7
clone size: few
D gene: TRBD1
CDR3 DNA: TGCAGCGTTGAAGATAAAGCAGGGGGCGAGCAGTACTTC
CDR3 protein: CSVEDKAGGEQYF

V gene: TRBV28
J gene: TRBJ1-5
clone size: many
D gene: TRBD1
CDR3 DNA: TGTGCCAGCAGTTTCATCCAGGGGGGAGCCAATCAGCCCCAGCATTTT
CDR3 protein: CASSFIQGGANQPQHF

V gene: TRBV5-1
J gene: TRBJ2-7
clone size: .
D gene: .
CDR3 DNA: TGCGCCAGCAGCTCAGGGATGGGAAACTACGAGCAGTACTTC
CDR3 protein: CASSSGMGNYEQYF

V gene: TRBV28
J gene: TRBJ2-7
clone size: once
D gene: TRBD2
CDR3 DNA: TGTGCCAGCAGCCCACCGGGACTAGACATCCACGAGCAGTACTTC
CDR3 protein: CASSPPGLDIHEQYF

V gene: TRBV11-1
J gene: TRBJ2-1
clone size: many
D gene: .
CDR3 DNA: TGTGCCAGCGGCAGGGTCAGCAATGAGCAGTTCTTC
CDR3 protein: CASGRVSNEQFF

V gene: TRBV30
J gene: TRBJ1-4
clone size: many
D gene: .
CDR3 DNA: TGTGCCTCGGCAGGCGGAACTAATGAAAAACTGTTTTTT
CDR3 protein: CASAGGTNEKLFF

V gene: TRBV7-9
J gene: TRBJ2-5
clone size: many
D gene: TRBD2
CDR3 DNA: TGTGCCAGCAGCCCGTTAAGCCCGCTAGCGGGAGCGTCGGAGACCCAGTACTTC
CDR3 protein: CASSPLSPLAGASETQYF

V gene: TRBV5-1
J gene: TRBJ2-7
clone size: many
D gene: TRBD2
CDR3 DNA: TGCGCCAGCAGCTTGGCGAGCGGGAGGGCTTACGAGCAGTACTTC
CDR3 protein: CASSLASGRAYEQYF

V gene: TRBV27
J gene: TRBJ2-7
clone size: many
D gene: .
CDR3 DNA: TGTGCCAGCAGTTTAAAGGTGGGCGAGCAGTACTTC
CDR3 protein: CASSLKVGEQYF

V gene: TRBV3-1
J gene: TRBJ2-7
clone size: many
D gene: .
CDR3 DNA: TGTGCCAGCAGCCAAGGCGGTATTCCCTACGAGCAGTACTTC
CDR3 protein: CASSQGGIPYEQYF

V gene: TRBV6-1
J gene: TRBJ1-2
clone size: many
D gene: .
CDR3 DNA: TGTGCCAGCAGTGAAGGGGGACTCCTATATGGCTACACCTTC
CDR3 protein: CASSEGGLLYGYTF

V gene: TRBV27
J gene: TRBJ2-7
clone size: .
D gene: .
CDR3 DNA: TGTGCCAGCAGATCTAGACAGTACGAGCAGTACTTC
CDR3 protein: CASRSRQYEQYF

V gene: TRBV7-9
J gene: TRBJ2-7
clone size: many
D gene: .
CDR3 DNA: TGTGCCAGCAGCTTAGGACAGGAACCGTTCGAGCAGTACTTC
CDR3 protein: CASSLGQEPFEQYF

V gene: TRBV28
J gene: TRBJ2-5
clone size: many
D gene: TRBD2
CDR3 DNA: TGTGCCAGCAGTTTATCCGATTGGGGAGGGGAAAGGGAGACCCAGTACTTC
CDR3 protein: CASSLSDWGGERETQYF

V gene: TRBV6-1
J gene: TRBJ1-2
clone size: many
D gene: .
CDR3 DNA: TGTGCCAGCAGTGAAGGAAGGGGAGAAAGATATGGCTACACCTTC
CDR3 protein: CASSEGRGERYGYTF

V gene: TRBV5-1
J gene: TRBJ2-7
clone size: few
D gene: .
CDR3 DNA: TGCGCCAGCAGCTTGGCACTAGCCTCCTACGAGCAGTACTTC
CDR3 protein: CASSLALASYEQYF

V gene: TRBV5-8
J gene: TRBJ2-7
clone size: many
D gene: .
CDR3 DNA: TGTGCCAGCAGCTTCTTCGCAGCGACCGAGACCGACGAGCAGTACTTC
CDR3 protein: CASSFFAATETDEQYF

V gene: TRBV12-3/TRBV12-4
J gene: TRBJ2-4
clone size: few
D gene: .
CDR3 DNA: TGTGCCAGCAGTGGATGGGTTTCCAAAAACATTCAGTACTTC
CDR3 protein: CASSGWVSKNIQYF

V gene: TRBV27
J gene: TRBJ1-4
clone size: many
D gene: .
CDR3 DNA: TGTGCCAGCAGTTTTGACAGAACTAATGAAAAACTGTTTTTT
CDR3 protein: CASSFDRTNEKLFF

V gene: TRBV18
J gene: TRBJ2-7
clone size: few
D gene: TRBD1
CDR3 DNA: TGTGCCAGCTCACCATGGGACGCGTGGGGGACAGGCTCCTACGAGCAGTACTTC
CDR3 protein: CASSPWDAWGTGSYEQYF

V gene: TRBV20-1
J gene: TRBJ2-1
clone size: many
D gene: .
CDR3 DNA: TGCAGTGCTAGAGATCAATACTTCAACAATGAGCAGTTCTTC
CDR3 protein: CSARDQYFNNEQFF

V gene: TRBV28
J gene: TRBJ2-1
clone size: many
D gene: .
CDR3 DNA: TGTGCCAGCAGTTTAGGGGCTGAATACAATGAGCAGTTCTTC
CDR3 protein: CASSLGAEYNEQFF

V gene: TRBV5-1
J gene: TRBJ1-6
clone size: .
D gene: .
CDR3 DNA: TGCGCCAGCAGCCCCGAAGGAGGGGGACTAAATAATTCACCCCTCCACTTT
CDR3 protein: CASSPEGGGLNNSPLHF

V gene: TRBV27
J gene: TRBJ1-2
clone size: few
D gene: .
CDR3 DNA: TGTGCCAGCAGTTTGGTAGGGGCTAAGAACTATGGCTACACCTTC
CDR3 protein: CASSLVGAKNYGYTF

V gene: TRBV20-1
J gene: TRBJ1-2
clone size: many
D gene: .
CDR3 DNA: TGCAGTGCCTGTGAATGGGGGGAGGACTATGGCTACACCTTC
CDR3 protein: CSACEWGEDYGYTF

V gene: TRBV12-5
J gene: TRBJ2-2
clone size: .
D gene: TRBD1
CDR3 DNA: TGTGCTAGTGGTCCGGGACAGGGATTATCCGGGGAGCTGTTTTTT
CDR3 protein: CASGPGQGLSGELFF

V gene: TRBV27
J gene: TRBJ2-3
clone size: many
D gene: .
CDR3 DNA: TGTGCCAGCAGCCTCTCAGGTTCGACCACAGATACGCAGTATTTT
CDR3 protein: CASSLSGSTTDTQYF

V gene: TRBV4-2
J gene: TRBJ1-2
clone size: few
D gene: .
CDR3 DNA: TGTGCCAGCAGCCAAGAGCAGACTTCTAACTATGGCTACACCTTC
CDR3 protein: CASSQEQTSNYGYTF

V gene: TRBV25-1
J gene: TRBJ2-6
clone size: .
D gene: .
CDR3 DNA: TGTGCCAGCAGTGATGATCGGGCCAACGTCCTGACTTTC
CDR3 protein: CASSDDRANVLTF

V gene: TRBV5-5
J gene: TRBJ2-7
clone size: .
D gene: .
CDR3 DNA: TGTGCCAGCAGCTTGGATGCGGATTACGAGCAGTACTTC
CDR3 protein: CASSLDADYEQYF

V gene: TRBV6-1
J gene: TRBJ1-2
clone size: many
D gene: .
CDR3 DNA: TGTGCCAGCAGTGAACCCCCCGGCGGGGGCGACTATGGCTACACCTTC
CDR3 protein: CASSEPPGGGDYGYTF

V gene: TRBV12-5
J gene: TRBJ2-3
clone size: .
D gene: TRBD1
CDR3 DNA: TGTGCTAGTGGTCCAGGGGGACGGGTCACAGATACGCAGTATTTT
CDR3 protein: CASGPGGRVTDTQYF

V gene: TRBV3-1
J gene: TRBJ1-1
clone size: many
D gene: .
CDR3 DNA: TGTGCCAGCAGCCCGGACAGAGTAAACACTGAAGCTTTCTTT
CDR3 protein: CASSPDRVNTEAFF

V gene: TRBV20-1
J gene: TRBJ1-1
clone size: many
D gene: .
CDR3 DNA: TGCAGTGCTAGAGGGTCGAACACTGAAGCTTTCTTT
CDR3 protein: CSARGSNTEAFF

V gene: TRBV24-1
J gene: TRBJ2-7
clone size: many
D gene: .
CDR3 DNA: TGTGCCACCAGTGATTCGAGAAGCTCCTACGAGCAGTACTTC
CDR3 protein: CATSDSRSSYEQYF

V gene: TRBV29-1
J gene: TRBJ1-4
clone size: .
D gene: .
CDR3 DNA: TGCAGCGGTGGGGAAAATGAAAAACTGTTTTTT
CDR3 protein: CSGGENEKLFF

V gene: TRBV20-1
J gene: TRBJ2-7
clone size: many
D gene: TRBD1
CDR3 DNA: TGCAGTGCGCGGGGACAGGGGTTATACGAGCAGTACTTC
CDR3 protein: CSARGQGLYEQYF

V gene: TRBV10-3
J gene: TRBJ2-5
clone size: few
D gene: .
CDR3 DNA: TGTGCCATCAGTGAGTCGGTAGCAGGCCAAGAGACCCAGTACTTC
CDR3 protein: CAISESVAGQETQYF

V gene: TRBV7-2
J gene: TRBJ2-7
clone size: .
D gene: .
CDR3 DNA: TGTGCCAACAGCTTAGCGAGCTACGAGCAGTACTTC
CDR3 protein: CANSLASYEQYF

V gene: TRBV7-9
J gene: TRBJ1-4
clone size: .
D gene: .
CDR3 DNA: TGTGCCAGCAGCTTACGTAGGGTTTCCGATGAAAAACTGTTTTTT
CDR3 protein: CASSLRRVSDEKLFF

V gene: TRBV20-1
J gene: TRBJ2-7
clone size: .
D gene: .
CDR3 DNA: TGCAGTGCTCCGCAGGAATACGAGCAGTACTTC
CDR3 protein: CSAPQEYEQYF

V gene: TRBV7-2
J gene: TRBJ2-1
clone size: many
D gene: TRBD2
CDR3 DNA: TGTGCCAGCAGCTTCGGGACTAGCGGAACGGGGAATGAGCAGTTCTTC
CDR3 protein: CASSFGTSGTGNEQFF

V gene: TRBV6-1
J gene: TRBJ2-7
clone size: .
D gene: TRBD2
CDR3 DNA: TGTGCCAGCGTGGGGAGGCTAGCGGGAAAAGGGACCTACGAGCAGTACTTC
CDR3 protein: CASVGRLAGKGTYEQYF